This T cell receptor beta chain was sequenced for a study of T-cell reconstitution after alpha-beta-depleted transplantation in children. The CDR3 has 14 amino acids. Germline V lookup: CDR1 MRHNA, CDR2 SNTAGT. Study conclusions and caveats: T-cell numbers and diversity one year post-transplant derived largely from freshly generated T cells.

This clonotype was found many times. Its target is unknown. One junction end does not reproduce the germline sequence, and a read error may be involved. Preparation of the TCRbeta library used unique molecular identifiers. A single record per CDR3 protein comes from TCRdb applying MiXCR to the PCR reads. The sample includes about 240,000 distinct CDR3 sequences, over 20% seen only once; the top ten take roughly 2.6%. This sequence joins TRBV6-4 and TRBJ2-6; D call uncertain. The sequencing here drew on PBMCs, taken before TCRalphabeta/CD19-depleted stem cell transplant. The clonotype was recovered from a girl aged 2 to 10 with Fanconi anemia, due to receive a stem cell transplant. As DNA, the CDR3 is TGTGCCAGCAGTGACAGCTCTAGGGCCAACGTCCTGACTTTC. It encodes CASSDSSRANVLTF.